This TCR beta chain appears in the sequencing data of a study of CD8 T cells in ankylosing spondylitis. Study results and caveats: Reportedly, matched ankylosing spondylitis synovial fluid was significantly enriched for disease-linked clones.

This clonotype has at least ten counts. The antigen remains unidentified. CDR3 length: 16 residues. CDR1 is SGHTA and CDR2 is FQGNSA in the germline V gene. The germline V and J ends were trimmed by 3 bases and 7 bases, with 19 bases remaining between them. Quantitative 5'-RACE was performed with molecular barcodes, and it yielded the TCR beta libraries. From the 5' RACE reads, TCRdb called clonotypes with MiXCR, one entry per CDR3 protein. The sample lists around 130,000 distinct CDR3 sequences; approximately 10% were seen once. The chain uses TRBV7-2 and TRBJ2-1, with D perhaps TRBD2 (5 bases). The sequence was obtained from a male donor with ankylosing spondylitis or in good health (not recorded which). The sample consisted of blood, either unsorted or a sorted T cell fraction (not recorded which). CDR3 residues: CASSFISRGGGNEQFF. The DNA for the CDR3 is TGTGCCAGCAGCTTTATCTCCCGAGGAGGCGGGAATGAGCAGTTCTTC.